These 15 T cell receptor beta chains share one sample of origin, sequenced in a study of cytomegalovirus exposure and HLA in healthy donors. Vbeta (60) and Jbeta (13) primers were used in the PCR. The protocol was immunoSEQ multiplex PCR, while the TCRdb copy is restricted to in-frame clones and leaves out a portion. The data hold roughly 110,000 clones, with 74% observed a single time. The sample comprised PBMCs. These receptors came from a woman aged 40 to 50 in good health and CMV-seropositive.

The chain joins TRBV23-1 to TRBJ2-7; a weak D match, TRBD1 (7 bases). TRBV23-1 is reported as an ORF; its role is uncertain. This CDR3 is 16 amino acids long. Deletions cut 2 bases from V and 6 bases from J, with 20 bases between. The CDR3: CASSQEGGQGGREQYF. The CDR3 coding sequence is TGCGCCAGCAGTCAAGAAGGGGGCCAGGGAGGCCGCGAGCAGTACTTC.

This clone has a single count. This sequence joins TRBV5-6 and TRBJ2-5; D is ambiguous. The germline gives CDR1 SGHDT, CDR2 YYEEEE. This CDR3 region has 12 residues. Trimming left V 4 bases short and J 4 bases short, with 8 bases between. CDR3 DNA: TGTGCCAGCAGCCCGGTCGGAGAGACCCAGTACTTC. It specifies CASSPVGETQYF.

CDR3 protein: CAWSVRGSGNSPLHF. The CDR3 coding sequence is TGTGCCTGGAGTGTACGGGGATCGGGAAATTCACCCCTCCACTTT. The chain is built from TRBV30 and TRBJ1-6; D gene uncertain. V lost 0 bases, J lost 7 bases, and 13 bases lay in between. The V gene's germline CDR1 is GTSNPN and CDR2 SVGIG (reference sequence). This CDR3 is built from 15 residues.

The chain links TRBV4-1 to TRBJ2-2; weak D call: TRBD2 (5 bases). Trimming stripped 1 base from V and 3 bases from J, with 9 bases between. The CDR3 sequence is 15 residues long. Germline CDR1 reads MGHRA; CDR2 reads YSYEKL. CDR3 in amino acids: CASSQVGRDTGELFF. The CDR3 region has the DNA TGCGCCAGCAGCCAAGTTGGGAGAGACACCGGGGAGCTGTTTTTT.

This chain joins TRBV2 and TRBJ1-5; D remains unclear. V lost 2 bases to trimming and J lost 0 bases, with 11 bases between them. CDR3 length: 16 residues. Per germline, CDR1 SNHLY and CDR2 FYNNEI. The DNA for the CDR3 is TGTGCCAGCAGTGAAATACTCCCGAATAGCAATCAGCCCCAGCATTTT. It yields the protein CASSEILPNSNQPQHF.

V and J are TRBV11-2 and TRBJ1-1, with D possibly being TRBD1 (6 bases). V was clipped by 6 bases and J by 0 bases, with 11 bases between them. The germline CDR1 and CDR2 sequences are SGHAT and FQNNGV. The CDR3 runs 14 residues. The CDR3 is CASSRTVVNTEAFF. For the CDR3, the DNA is TGTGCCAGCAGTCGGACAGTTGTGAACACTGAAGCTTTCTTT.

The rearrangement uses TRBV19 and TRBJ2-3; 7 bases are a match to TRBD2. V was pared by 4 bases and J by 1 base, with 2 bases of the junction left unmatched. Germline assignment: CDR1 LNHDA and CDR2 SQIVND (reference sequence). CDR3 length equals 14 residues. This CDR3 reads CASSNLAGTDTQYF. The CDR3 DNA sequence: TGTGCCAGTAGTAATCTAGCGGGCACAGATACGCAGTATTTT.

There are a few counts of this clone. This CDR3 is CASSQRGGSYNEQFF. The CDR3 DNA sequence: TGTGCCAGCAGTCAGCGGGGGGGCTCCTACAATGAGCAGTTCTTC. The chain recombines TRBV6-1 with TRBJ2-1, with TRBD2 matching over 10 bases. The CDR3 loop spans 15 amino acids. The V gene end was trimmed by 5 bases and the J gene end by 0 bases; junction bases not matched to a gene: 1. CDR1 and CDR2 from the germline V gene are MNHNS and SASEGT.

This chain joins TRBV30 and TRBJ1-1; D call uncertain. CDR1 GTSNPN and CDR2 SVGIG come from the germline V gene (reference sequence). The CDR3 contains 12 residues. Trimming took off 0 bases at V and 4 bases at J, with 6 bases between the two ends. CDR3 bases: TGTGCCTGGAGTGTAGAGGGCACTGAAGCTTTCTTT. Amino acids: CAWSVEGTEAFF.

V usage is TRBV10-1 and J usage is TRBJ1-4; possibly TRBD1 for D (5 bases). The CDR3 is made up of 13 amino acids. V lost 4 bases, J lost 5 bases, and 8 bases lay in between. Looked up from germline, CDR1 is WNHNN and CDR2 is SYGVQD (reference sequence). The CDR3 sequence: CASSGQQNEKLFF. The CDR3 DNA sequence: TGCGCCAGCAGTGGACAGCAAAATGAAAAACTGTTTTTT.

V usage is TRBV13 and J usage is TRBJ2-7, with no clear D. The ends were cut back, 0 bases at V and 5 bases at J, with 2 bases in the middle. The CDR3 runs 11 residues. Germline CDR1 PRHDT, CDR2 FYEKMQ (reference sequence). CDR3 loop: CASSLGDEQYF. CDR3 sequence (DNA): TGTGCCAGCAGCTTAGGCGACGAGCAGTACTTC.

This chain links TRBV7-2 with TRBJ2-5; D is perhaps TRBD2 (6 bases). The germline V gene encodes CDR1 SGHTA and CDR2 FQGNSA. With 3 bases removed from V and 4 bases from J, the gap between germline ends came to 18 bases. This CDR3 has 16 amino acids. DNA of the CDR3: TGTGCCAGCAGCTTGGGGGGTACGGTACGGCGAGAGACCCAGTACTTC. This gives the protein CASSLGGTVRRETQYF.

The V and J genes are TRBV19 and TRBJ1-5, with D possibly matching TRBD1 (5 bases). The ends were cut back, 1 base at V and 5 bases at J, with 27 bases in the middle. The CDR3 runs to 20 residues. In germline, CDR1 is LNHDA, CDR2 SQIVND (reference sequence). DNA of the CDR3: TGTGCCAGTAGTATAGGGTCCGGTTTAAGAAAGGGTCCAGGGTATCAGCCCCAGCATTTT. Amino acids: CASSIGSGLRKGPGYQPQHF.

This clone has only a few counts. The CDR3: CASSPYAVNTEAFF. In DNA form, the CDR3 reads TGTGCCAGCAGCCCCTATGCGGTGAACACTGAAGCTTTCTTT. The chain employs TRBV7-9 and TRBJ1-1; D is ambiguous. The CDR3 extends over 14 amino acids. CDR1 is SEHNR and CDR2 is FQNEAQ in the germline V gene (reference sequence). Trimming shortened V by 5 bases and J by 0 bases, and 10 bases separated the two germline ends.

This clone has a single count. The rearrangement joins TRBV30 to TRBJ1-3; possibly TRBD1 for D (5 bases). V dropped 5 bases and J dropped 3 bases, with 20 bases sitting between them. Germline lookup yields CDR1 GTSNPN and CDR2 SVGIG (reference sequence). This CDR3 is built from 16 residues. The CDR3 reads CAWDKRIRTFGNTIYF. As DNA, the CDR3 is TGTGCCTGGGATAAGAGGATTAGGACATTTGGAAACACCATATATTTT.